These 26 T cell receptor beta chains came from one sample sequenced in a study of shared clonotypes between healthy human individuals. Assay: immunoSEQ multiplex PCR; the TCRdb copy retains only in-frame clones and omits some. This sample has about 660,000 clones; under 80% occur once, and the top ten carry about 1.8%. What was sequenced was memory CD4+ T cells sorted from blood. As to subset: CD45RA-negative fraction. Source of these receptors: a woman aged 25 to 39 in good health.

The gene calls are TRBV5-1 and TRBJ1-4; D possibly corresponds to TRBD1 (5 bases). CDR1 is SGHRS and CDR2 is YFSETQ in the germline V gene. The CDR3 has 16 residues. V was cut by 0 bases and J by 2 bases, with 11 bases left in between. The CDR3 spells CASSLALRGTNEKLFF. The CDR3 DNA is TGCGCCAGCAGCTTGGCCCTAAGGGGTACTAATGAAAAACTGTTTTTT.

This clone occurred a few times. This chain uses TRBV10-3 with TRBJ1-1; TRBD1 aligns across 7 bases. CDR1 and CDR2 (germline): ENHRY, SYGVKD. The J segment lost 3 bases and the V segment lost 5 bases, leaving 9 bases of the junction unmatched. The CDR3 spans 15 residues. The CDR3 DNA is TGTGCCATCAGTCAATCTCCAGGGGGGGACACTGAAGCTTTCTTT. Protein: CAISQSPGGDTEAFF.

The J gene is TRBJ2-3, the V gene TRBV18; no clear D. V shed 2 bases and J shed 0 bases, with 6 bases lying between them. CDR1 KGHSH and CDR2 LQKENI come from the germline V gene. CDR3 length: 14 residues. This chain's CDR3 is CASSPGWSTDTQYF. The CDR3 DNA follows: TGTGCCAGCTCACCAGGGTGGAGCACAGATACGCAGTATTTT.

The rearrangement links TRBV5-6 to TRBJ2-5; tentative D call: TRBD1 (6 bases). CDR3 size: 17 residues. Germline CDR1 and CDR2: SGHDT and YYEEEE. Trimming took off 0 bases at V and 1 base at J, with 16 bases between the two ends. The CDR3: CASSLDFENRVQETQYF. In DNA, the CDR3 is TGTGCCAGCAGCTTGGATTTCGAGAACAGGGTCCAAGAGACCCAGTACTTC.

The genes are TRBV18 and TRBJ2-5, with a tentative D call TRBD2 (6 bases). CDR3 length: 13 residues. Looked up from germline, CDR1 is KGHSH and CDR2 is LQKENI. V lost 3 bases and J lost 5, with 10 bases in between. The CDR3: CASSPEGTETQYF. For the CDR3, the DNA is TGTGCCAGCTCACCGGAGGGAACGGAGACCCAGTACTTC.

The chain links TRBV9 to TRBJ2-7, with no clear D. Per the germline V gene, CDR1 is SGDLS and CDR2 is YYNGEE. CDR3 length: 12 amino acids. Trimming left V 0 bases short and J 6 bases short, with 7 bases between. The chain's CDR3 is CASSVDVGEQYF. Written as DNA, the CDR3 is TGTGCCAGCAGCGTAGATGTGGGCGAGCAGTACTTC.

A few counts support this clone. The chain is built from TRBV7-9 and TRBJ2-7, with D possibly matching TRBD1 (6 bases). V dropped 5 bases and J dropped 0 bases, with 14 bases sitting between them. This CDR3 has 15 residues. Germline assignment: CDR1 SEHNR and CDR2 FQNEAQ (reference sequence). Here the CDR3 DNA reads TGTGCCAGCAGCCGAACCGGACAGATCTCCTACGAGCAGTACTTC. Amino acids: CASSRTGQISYEQYF.

The rearrangement uses TRBV7-3 and TRBJ2-7, with 10 nucleotides matching TRBD2. Germline-derived CDR1 and CDR2 are SGHTA and FQGTGA. The CDR3 loop spans 19 amino acids. V lost 5 bases and J lost 3; bases outside the gene matches: 19. The CDR3 DNA sequence: TGTGCCAGCAGCCCCGGGAGGAGCGGGAGGGCCTCTACTCGCTACGAGCAGTACTTC. This sequence encodes CASSPGRSGRASTRYEQYF.

V and J are TRBV29-1 and TRBJ1-2; D ambiguous. V dropped 4 bases and J dropped 1 base, with 16 bases sitting between them. Germline-derived CDR1 and CDR2 are SQVTM and ANQGSEA. This CDR3 has 15 residues. The CDR3 region is CSVVTPSSINYGYTF. CDR3 in DNA: TGCAGCGTTGTCACTCCCAGTTCGATTAACTATGGCTACACCTTC.

This clone was recorded many times. The J gene is TRBJ2-7, the V gene TRBV9; D is unclear. Germline V gene lookup returns CDR1 SGDLS and CDR2 YYNGEE. The CDR3 consists of 11 residues. Trimming stripped 3 bases from V and 3 bases from J, with 4 bases between. CDR3 sequence: CASSGVYEQYF. The CDR3 region has the DNA TGTGCCAGCAGCGGGGTCTACGAGCAGTACTTC. Looking up the rest from reference TRBV9 and TRBJ2-7 gives the full variable domain: DSGVTQTPKHLITATGQRVTLRCSPRSGDLSVYWYQQSLDQGLQFLIQYYNGEERAKGNILERFSAQQFPDLHSELNLSSLELGDSALYFCASSGVYEQYFGPGTRLTVT.

This chain connects TRBV7-2 to TRBJ2-3; 11 bases are a match to TRBD2. Per germline, CDR1 SGHTA and CDR2 FQGNSA. V lost 1 base, J lost 4 bases, and 4 bases stayed unmatched. The CDR3 has 16 amino acids. The CDR3 region is CASSLDLLAGADTQYF. The CDR3 DNA sequence: TGTGCCAGCAGCTTAGATTTACTAGCGGGAGCAGATACGCAGTATTTT.

V usage is TRBV30 and J usage is TRBJ2-3; TRBD2 matches at 10 bases. V gave up 7 bases and J gave up 2 bases; unmatched junction bases: 6. The CDR3 runs to 14 residues. Per germline, CDR1 GTSNPN and CDR2 SVGIG (reference sequence). The CDR3 is CASSSGSVTDTQYF. Written as DNA, the CDR3 is TGTGCCTCCTCTAGCGGGAGTGTCACAGATACGCAGTATTTT.

On this clone itself: A much bigger clone sits one base away, suggesting this may be a read error. The sample contains more than one DNA sequence encoding this CDR3. This chain joins TRBV5-1 and TRBJ2-1, with 7 bases aligning to TRBD2. Germline trimming cut 0 bases from V and 2 bases from J; bases unmatched to any gene: 2. The CDR3 runs to 15 residues. CDR1 SGHRS and CDR2 YFSETQ come from the germline V gene. As DNA, the CDR3 is TGCGCCAGCAGCTTGGACAGCGGGGCCTACAATGAGCAGTTCTTC. Its protein product is CASSLDSGAYNEQFF.

The chain recombines TRBV15 with TRBJ2-5, with 10 nucleotides matching TRBD1. The germline gives CDR1 LNHNV, CDR2 YYDKDF (reference sequence). This CDR3 comprises 17 residues. V lost 0 bases to trimming and J lost 7 bases; unmatched junction nucleotides: 11. In DNA, the CDR3 is TGTGCCACCAGCAGAGATCCAGCGGGACAGGGGATGGGGACCCAGTACTTC. Its protein is CATSRDPAGQGMGTQYF.

The chain is built from TRBV5-1 and TRBJ1-2; no firm D call. CDR1 is SGHRS, CDR2 YFSETQ, per germline. There are 15 residues in the CDR3. V lost 1 base, J lost 2 bases, and 12 bases lay in between. CDR3 DNA sequence: TGCGCCAGCAGCTTGTTTACGGCCAACAACTATGGCTACACCTTC. Translating it yields CASSLFTANNYGYTF. The full variable domain, rest sourced from reference TRBV5-1 and TRBJ1-2, is KAGVTQTPRYLIKTRGQQVTLSCSPISGHRSVSWYQQTPGQGLQFLFEYFSETQRNKGNFPGRFSGRQFSNSRSEMNVSTLELGDSALYLCASSLFTANNYGYTFGSGTRLTVV.

This chain connects TRBV19 to TRBJ1-5; D gene unclear. V lost 0 bases, J lost 1 base, and 10 bases lay in between. Germline-derived CDR1 and CDR2 are LNHDA and SQIVND (reference sequence). There are 16 residues in the CDR3. For the CDR3, the DNA is TGTGCCAGTAGTATAGATTTCAGCGTGAGCAATCAGCCCCAGCATTTT. Translating it yields CASSIDFSVSNQPQHF.

The chain links TRBV11-2 to TRBJ2-7, with 7 bases aligning to TRBD2. J lost 0 bases, V lost 7 bases, and 15 bases had no gene match. Germline V gene sequence: CDR1 SGHAT, CDR2 FQNNGV. CDR3 length equals 17 residues. CDR3 amino acids: CASNRGTAGFSSYEQYF. As DNA, the CDR3 is TGTGCCAGCAATCGAGGAACAGCGGGGTTTAGCTCCTACGAGCAGTACTTC.

This sequence joins TRBV29-1 and TRBJ1-1; TRBD1 is a possible D gene (5 bases). Germline lookup yields CDR1 SQVTM and CDR2 ANQGSEA. The V and J ends lost 5 bases and 5 bases respectively, with 24 bases between them. The length of the CDR3 is 16 residues. CDR3 in DNA: TGCAGCGTTCCGCCCCGGGGGGGTTTAGGTCAGACTGAAGCTTTCTTT. It codes for CSVPPRGGLGQTEAFF.

The gene calls are TRBV2 and TRBJ2-7; D gene ambiguous. V was shortened by 5 bases and J by 6 bases, with 14 bases between the two germline ends. CDR1 and CDR2 (germline): SNHLY, FYNNEI. This CDR3 is built from 13 residues. CDR3 bases: TGTGCCAGCAGTTCGGAACCGATGATCGAGCAGTACTTC. Translated: CASSSEPMIEQYF.

This rearrangement joins TRBV5-6 to TRBJ2-1, with a tentative D call TRBD2 (6 bases). This CDR3 has 15 residues. V lost 0 bases, J lost 4 bases, and 11 bases lay in between. The germline V gene encodes CDR1 SGHDT and CDR2 YYEEEE. CDR3 nucleotides: TGTGCCAGCAGCTTGGGCCCGGGAGCTTACAATGAGCAGTTCTTC. It specifies CASSLGPGAYNEQFF.

In the case of this clone: The sample contains more than one DNA sequence encoding this CDR3. This chain uses TRBV7-2 with TRBJ1-1; the D gene is possibly TRBD1 (5 bases). There are 14 residues in the CDR3. Trimming removed 2 bases at V and 1 base at J, with 8 bases between. Germline-derived CDR1 and CDR2 are SGHTA and FQGNSA. CDR3 nucleotide sequence: TGTGCCAGCAGCTTAACGGGGGGGAACACTGAAGCTTTCTTT. This gives the protein CASSLTGGNTEAFF.

In this sample, this clone turned up once. The rearrangement uses TRBV5-1 and TRBJ1-1, with TRBD1 as a possible D gene (5 bases). The CDR3 is made up of 14 amino acids. Germline CDR1 is SGHRS and CDR2 is YFSETQ. V lost 0 bases and J 6 bases, leaving 12 bases between the germline ends. The CDR3 here is CASSLEGAGAEAFF. The CDR3 bases are TGCGCCAGCAGCTTGGAAGGGGCAGGCGCTGAAGCTTTCTTT.

This clone came up a few times. The chain links TRBV4-1 to TRBJ2-7; D gene uncertain. The CDR3 extends over 13 amino acids. Trimming took 0 bases from V and 2 from J, leaving 5 bases between them. CDR1 MGHRA and CDR2 YSYEKL come from the germline V gene. CDR3 loop: CASSQDTTYEQYF. CDR3 DNA: TGCGCCAGCAGCCAAGATACTACCTACGAGCAGTACTTC.

This clone has just a few counts. The sample carries other DNA sequences with the same CDR3. In DNA, the CDR3 is TGCGCCAGCAGTGAGTCTGGGGACACTGAAGCTTTCTTT. This translates into CASSESGDTEAFF. This chain uses TRBV10-1 with TRBJ1-1, with no clear D. This CDR3 comprises 13 residues. Trimming pared 0 bases from V and 3 bases from J, leaving 5 bases between. Germline CDR1 and CDR2: WNHNN and SYGVQD (reference sequence).

The chain joins TRBV27 to TRBJ1-1, with 8 nucleotides matching TRBD1. This CDR3 has 14 residues. Germline lookup yields CDR1 MNHEY and CDR2 SMNVEV (reference sequence). Trimming removed 7 bases from V and 7 bases from J; junction bases left unmatched: 11. CDR3 nucleotide sequence: TGTGCCAGCAAACCCTCAGGGGGCGCGGGTGAAGCTTTCTTT. It codes for CASKPSGGAGEAFF.

V and J are TRBV6-5 and TRBJ1-4; TRBD1 matches at 10 bases. The CDR3 covers 15 residues. V lost 2 bases and J lost 9; bases outside the gene matches: 6. Germline CDR1 is MNHEY and CDR2 is SVGAGI. CDR3 region: CASSYVDRGLKKLFF. DNA for the CDR3: TGTGCCAGCAGTTACGTCGACAGGGGGCTTAAAAAACTGTTTTTT.